This TCR beta chain was found in a study of blood T cell repertoires in COVID-19. Germline V gives CDR1 MNHEY, CDR2 SVGAGI. V lost 2 bases to trimming and J lost 7 bases; unmatched junction nucleotides: 0. The CDR3 length is 14 residues. Per the original data handling: The assay estimated nucleated cells by amplifying reference gene primers. Sequencing was performed with immunoSEQ multiplex PCR; in TCRdb, only in-frame clones are kept and a portion is missing. V and J calls and clone size come straight from that table; D and trimming were deduced from the DNA. This sample has about 130,000 clones, with about 80% found just once. This clone was counted between two and nine times.

The sequence was obtained from a man aged 45-65 years who had recovered from COVID-19. The J gene is TRBJ1-6, the V gene TRBV6-5; TRBD1 aligns across 9 bases. The sample consisted of PBMCs or T cells enriched from blood (not recorded which). CDR3 residues: CASSYGQGNSPLHF. CDR3 bases: TGTGCCAGCAGTTACGGACAGGGGAATTCACCCCTCCACTTT.